This TCR beta chain is from a study of blood T cell repertoires in COVID-19 (dated by TCRdb to the early 2020s). As for the study more broadly: Samples from collaborators originated in the United States, Italy and Spain and spanned both the acute and convalescent phases of COVID-19. The prospective study material was composed of cDNA or gDNA derived from T cells, B-cell-depleted T cells, or PBMCs. The dataset comprised deeply sampled blood TCRbeta repertoires from subjects exposed to, actively infected with, or recovered from COVID-19. The repertoires were made available in a free public database intended to serve as a resource for research on the immune response to SARS-CoV-2. Samples came from the ongoing ImmuneRACE study (first 160 participants) plus 1,254 subjects from 6 global collaborators. Sample metadata almost always included a de-identified subject ID, COVID-19 status, age in years and sex. Where available, HLA class I and class II types were obtained from metadata supplied by the sample provider rather than from assay-based typing.

This clone is a singleton in its sample. Its target antigen remains unknown. Base qualities are not recorded, but no much larger clone differs from it by a single base. CDR1 and CDR2, per the germline V gene, are WSHSY and SAAADI. Including cysteine and phenylalanine, the CDR3 has 14 amino acids. The only DNA kept is the CDR3, 42 bases in frame from the first base. The V and J ends are trimmed by 6 bases and 0 bases, leaving 11 bases between them. Study-wide findings and limitations: The quantity of clinical and demographic metadata differed by source and by participant and was supplied without curation.

Whole blood was collected in K2EDTA tubes by collaborating institutions according to the institutions' own protocols. For TCRbeta analysis, collaborators shipped samples as frozen whole blood, isolated PBMCs, or DNA extracted from either of those sample types. TCRbeta CDR3 regions were amplified from genomic DNA by means of the immunoSEQ Assay, a bias-controlled multiplex PCR. Concerning the study's data processing: Nucleated cell counts per sample were estimated from amplification of reference gene primers within the assay. Sequence reads were collapsed and filtered to measure the absolute abundance of every unique TCRbeta CDR3 rearrangement. Productive Simpson clonality was computed per sample as the square root of Simpson's diversity index over productive rearrangements. TCRdb took over this immuneACCESS table, retaining in-frame rearrangements with V and J assigned. Such tables are incomplete; in checked studies, under half of the missing clones stem from an unresolved V gene, and the remainder is unexplained. The DNA was the basis for D and trimming; V, J and clone size are from that table. The sample includes under 85,000 clones, with around 74% observed a single time. The top ten clonotypes cover around 10% of the sample.

Sequencing was carried out using peripheral blood. The sequence joins TRBV10-2 to TRBJ1-1, and the D gene may be TRBD1, 6 bases matching. This sequence originates from a human donor in a cohort sampled during active COVID-19. CDR3 region: CASRGGALNTEAFF. The DNA sequence follows: TGCGCCAGCAGAGGGGGGGCCTTGAACACTGAAGCTTTCTTT.